Reported below is one TCR beta chain. Its cognate antigen is unknown. This CDR3 contains 15 residues. Trimming stripped 3 bases from V and 0 bases from J, with 9 bases between. The data were taken from a study of T-cell reconstitution after alpha-beta-depleted transplantation in children. Unique molecular identifiers featured in how the TCRbeta library was prepared. One entry per CDR3 protein results from TCRdb running MiXCR on the PCR reads. Among about 240,000 distinct CDR3 sequences listed, roughly 25% were seen once. Study-wide results and caveats: The origin of high day-60 TCRbeta diversity in some patients lay in surviving recipient T cells and thymic progenitors. Newly made T cells mostly supplied T-cell counts and diversity one year after transplant. Reportedly, alpha-beta T cells present about two months post-transplant originated from several hundred expanded clones of graft origin.

The origin of this receptor is a girl aged 2 to 10 with Fanconi anemia, due to receive a stem cell transplant. J is TRBJ2-1 and V is TRBV12-3 or TRBV12-4; D ambiguous. Sequenced here: PBMCs, sampled before TCRalphabeta/CD19-depleted stem cell transplant. CDR3 region: CASSLKAVSYNEQFF. The CDR3 DNA is TGTGCCAGCAGTTTGAAGGCGGTCTCCTACAATGAGCAGTTCTTC.